This is a list of T cell receptor beta chains from one sample in a study of T cell responses to AZD1222 COVID-19 vaccine. Profiling relied on immunoSEQ multiplex PCR, and the TCRdb table lists in-frame clones only, not all of them. The data contain 190,000 or so clones, 93% of them singletons. The sequencing used peripheral blood, collected 28 days after the second AZD1222 dose. The receptors shown here come from an adult who received the AZD1222 COVID-19 vaccine. Each CDR3 is given with its conserved first and last residue. Each record gives: V gene, clone size, J gene, D gene, CDR3 protein, CDR3 DNA. A D gene is named only where the DNA matches it firmly. Size values are once, few and many counts, or a class for expanded clones, and some rows have none.

v_gene: TRBV3-1/TRBV3-2
abundance: NA
j_gene: TRBJ2-7
d_gene: TRBD2
CDR3aa: CASSLSETSHEQYF
CDR3nt: TGTGCCAGCAGCCTGTCCGAGACTAGCCACGAGCAGTACTTC

v_gene: TRBV27
abundance: once
j_gene: TRBJ1-1
d_gene: TRBD1
CDR3aa: CASSLVRIPTGMNTEAFF
CDR3nt: TGTGCCAGCAGTTTGGTCCGTATTCCGACAGGGATGAACACTGAAGCTTTCTTT

v_gene: TRBV13
abundance: NA
j_gene: TRBJ1-1
d_gene: NA
CDR3aa: CASWGTFTEAFF
CDR3nt: TGTGCCAGCTGGGGCACCTTCACTGAAGCTTTCTTT

v_gene: TRBV28
abundance: NA
j_gene: TRBJ1-2
d_gene: TRBD1
CDR3aa: CASSLLWDTGTGGADYGYTF
CDR3nt: TGTGCCAGCAGTTTGCTTTGGGATACCGGGACAGGGGGCGCGGACTATGGCTACACCTTC

v_gene: TRBV12-5
abundance: NA
j_gene: TRBJ1-4
d_gene: NA
CDR3aa: CASGHPGSRLFF
CDR3nt: TGTGCTAGTGGCCACCCAGGGTCTAGGCTGTTTTTT

v_gene: TRBV2
abundance: NA
j_gene: TRBJ1-5
d_gene: NA
CDR3aa: CASSGSENQPQHF
CDR3nt: TGTGCCAGCAGCGGGTCCGAGAACCAGCCCCAGCATTTT

v_gene: TRBV2
abundance: NA
j_gene: TRBJ1-2
d_gene: NA
CDR3aa: CASSETGARYGYTF
CDR3nt: TGTGCCAGCAGTGAAACGGGGGCTCGCTATGGCTACACCTTC

v_gene: TRBV15
abundance: once
j_gene: TRBJ1-3
d_gene: TRBD1
CDR3aa: CATSLDRVSGNTIYF
CDR3nt: TGTGCCACCAGTCTAGACAGGGTTTCTGGAAACACCATATATTTT

v_gene: TRBV11-2
abundance: NA
j_gene: TRBJ2-2
d_gene: NA
CDR3aa: CASSLLVSTGELFF
CDR3nt: TGTGCCAGCAGCTTACTGGTTTCCACCGGGGAGCTGTTTTTT

v_gene: TRBV6-5
abundance: NA
j_gene: TRBJ1-5
d_gene: TRBD1
CDR3aa: CASSWTGGAGQPQHF
CDR3nt: TGTGCCAGCAGTTGGACAGGGGGCGCCGGGCAGCCCCAGCATTTT

v_gene: TRBV5-1
abundance: NA
j_gene: TRBJ1-1
d_gene: NA
CDR3aa: CASSLTTGVNTEAFF
CDR3nt: TGCGCCAGCAGCTTGACTACAGGAGTGAACACTGAAGCTTTCTTT

v_gene: TRBV3-1/TRBV3-2
abundance: once
j_gene: TRBJ1-6
d_gene: NA
CDR3aa: CASSQAGRSPLHF
CDR3nt: TGTGCCAGCAGCCAAGCAGGGAGATCACCCCTCCACTTT

v_gene: TRBV30
abundance: NA
j_gene: TRBJ1-6
d_gene: NA
CDR3aa: CAWSYPGPEEESPLHF
CDR3nt: TGTGCCTGGAGTTACCCGGGGCCCGAGGAGGAGTCACCCCTCCACTTT

v_gene: TRBV5-4
abundance: NA
j_gene: TRBJ2-5
d_gene: NA
CDR3aa: CASSLATRETQYF
CDR3nt: TGTGCCAGCAGCTTGGCCACAAGGGAGACCCAGTACTTC

v_gene: TRBV27
abundance: NA
j_gene: TRBJ1-1
d_gene: NA
CDR3aa: CASSYRANTEAFF
CDR3nt: TGTGCCAGCAGTTATAGAGCAAACACTGAAGCTTTCTTT

v_gene: TRBV5-6
abundance: NA
j_gene: TRBJ2-1
d_gene: NA
CDR3aa: CASSLEGVGYNEQFF
CDR3nt: TGTGCCAGCAGCTTGGAGGGGGTCGGCTACAATGAGCAGTTCTTC

v_gene: TRBV10-1
abundance: NA
j_gene: TRBJ1-1
d_gene: TRBD1
CDR3aa: CASSGDRGSEAFF
CDR3nt: TGCGCCAGCAGTGGGGACAGGGGTTCTGAAGCTTTCTTT

v_gene: TRBV11-2
abundance: NA
j_gene: TRBJ1-5
d_gene: NA
CDR3aa: CASSLGGKPQHF
CDR3nt: TGTGCCAGCAGCTTAGGGGGTAAGCCCCAGCATTTT

v_gene: TRBV6-5
abundance: NA
j_gene: TRBJ1-1
d_gene: TRBD1
CDR3aa: CASSYSRDRMNTEAFF
CDR3nt: TGTGCCAGCAGTTACTCGAGGGACAGGATGAACACTGAAGCTTTCTTT

v_gene: TRBV11-2
abundance: NA
j_gene: TRBJ2-5
d_gene: NA
CDR3aa: CASSLGGVKETQYF
CDR3nt: TGTGCCAGCAGCTTAGGGGGCGTCAAAGAGACCCAGTACTTC

v_gene: TRBV19
abundance: NA
j_gene: TRBJ1-3
d_gene: TRBD1
CDR3aa: CASSIEGQLSGNTIYF
CDR3nt: TGTGCCAGTAGTATAGAGGGACAGCTCTCTGGAAACACCATATATTTT

v_gene: TRBV23-1
abundance: NA
j_gene: TRBJ1-5
d_gene: TRBD1
CDR3aa: CASSHLPGQGGCRGNQPQHF
CDR3nt: TGCGCCAGCAGTCACTTACCGGGACAGGGAGGTTGTAGGGGCAATCAGCCCCAGCATTTT

v_gene: TRBV29-1
abundance: once
j_gene: TRBJ1-2
d_gene: NA
CDR3aa: CSAEGFYGYTF
CDR3nt: TGCAGCGCTGAGGGCTTCTATGGCTACACCTTC

v_gene: TRBV2
abundance: NA
j_gene: TRBJ1-2
d_gene: TRBD1
CDR3aa: CASRADRGGYGYTF
CDR3nt: TGTGCCAGCAGGGCCGACAGGGGTGGCTATGGCTACACCTTC

v_gene: TRBV18
abundance: NA
j_gene: TRBJ2-3
d_gene: NA
CDR3aa: CASSPAFASTDTQYF
CDR3nt: TGTGCCAGCTCACCGGCATTCGCTAGCACAGATACGCAGTATTTT

v_gene: TRBV28
abundance: NA
j_gene: TRBJ2-1
d_gene: TRBD2
CDR3aa: CASLVGRGYNEQFF
CDR3nt: TGTGCCAGTCTAGTCGGGCGGGGGTACAATGAGCAGTTCTTC

v_gene: TRBV7-2
abundance: NA
j_gene: TRBJ2-7
d_gene: TRBD1
CDR3aa: CASSRTGTGYGSYEQYF
CDR3nt: TGTGCCAGCAGCAGAACCGGGACAGGGTATGGCTCCTACGAGCAGTACTTC

v_gene: TRBV2
abundance: once
j_gene: TRBJ1-2
d_gene: NA
CDR3aa: CASWDNTYGYTF
CDR3nt: TGTGCCAGCTGGGACAATACGTATGGCTACACCTTC

v_gene: TRBV6-2/TRBV6-3
abundance: NA
j_gene: TRBJ1-2
d_gene: TRBD1
CDR3aa: CASSSRTGDWDWDGYTF
CDR3nt: TGTGCCAGCAGTTCCCGGACAGGGGATTGGGATTGGGATGGCTACACCTTC

v_gene: TRBV4-2
abundance: NA
j_gene: TRBJ2-3
d_gene: NA
CDR3aa: CASSHRGRQNTDTQYF
CDR3nt: TGTGCCAGCAGCCACCGTGGGCGGCAGAACACAGATACGCAGTATTTT

v_gene: TRBV5-1
abundance: NA
j_gene: TRBJ2-7
d_gene: NA
CDR3aa: CASSLTASYEQYF
CDR3nt: TGCGCCAGCAGCTTGACAGCCTCCTACGAGCAGTACTTC

v_gene: TRBV6-5
abundance: once
j_gene: TRBJ1-2
d_gene: NA
CDR3aa: CASSYSGAANYGYTF
CDR3nt: TGTGCCAGCAGTTACTCGGGGGCGGCCAACTATGGCTACACCTTC

v_gene: TRBV6-1
abundance: NA
j_gene: TRBJ2-7
d_gene: NA
CDR3aa: CASSERGGRNGEQYF
CDR3nt: TGTGCCAGCAGTGAAAGGGGGGGGCGCAATGGCGAGCAGTACTTC

v_gene: TRBV14
abundance: NA
j_gene: TRBJ2-3
d_gene: TRBD2
CDR3aa: CASSQAGGSTDTQYF
CDR3nt: TGTGCCAGCAGCCAGGCGGGGGGCAGCACAGATACGCAGTATTTT

v_gene: TRBV7-9
abundance: NA
j_gene: TRBJ2-7
d_gene: NA
CDR3aa: CASSPPAQGPKVEQYF
CDR3nt: TGTGCCAGCAGCCCGCCCGCGCAGGGCCCTAAGGTCGAGCAGTACTTC

v_gene: TRBV10-3
abundance: NA
j_gene: TRBJ2-5
d_gene: TRBD2
CDR3aa: CAISESSGGSLQETQYF
CDR3nt: TGTGCCATCAGTGAGTCTAGCGGGGGGTCCCTACAAGAGACCCAGTACTTC

v_gene: TRBV12-3/TRBV12-4
abundance: once
j_gene: TRBJ2-2
d_gene: NA
CDR3aa: CASTSLAGELFF
CDR3nt: TGTGCCAGCACCTCCTTGGCCGGGGAGCTGTTTTTT

v_gene: TRBV3-1/TRBV3-2
abundance: NA
j_gene: TRBJ1-2
d_gene: NA
CDR3aa: CASSQDRIGFYGYTF
CDR3nt: TGTGCCAGCAGCCAAGATAGGATAGGCTTCTATGGCTACACCTTC

v_gene: TRBV12-3/TRBV12-4
abundance: once
j_gene: TRBJ2-3
d_gene: NA
CDR3aa: CASSRSTDTQYF
CDR3nt: TGTGCCAGCTCACGAAGCACAGATACGCAGTATTTT

v_gene: TRBV6-5
abundance: NA
j_gene: TRBJ1-2
d_gene: TRBD1
CDR3aa: CASSYRTGANYGYTF
CDR3nt: TGTGCCAGCAGTTACCGGACAGGGGCTAACTATGGCTACACCTTC

v_gene: TRBV7-9
abundance: NA
j_gene: TRBJ1-3
d_gene: NA
CDR3aa: CASTPPGRASGNTIYF
CDR3nt: TGTGCCAGCACCCCACCGGGGAGGGCCTCTGGAAACACCATATATTTT

v_gene: TRBV27
abundance: NA
j_gene: TRBJ2-7
d_gene: NA
CDR3aa: CASSFTTGYSYEQYF
CDR3nt: TGTGCCAGCAGTTTTACGACAGGCTACTCCTACGAGCAGTACTTC

v_gene: TRBV27
abundance: NA
j_gene: TRBJ2-5
d_gene: NA
CDR3aa: CASSPKGLRQETQYF
CDR3nt: TGTGCCAGCAGTCCTAAGGGATTACGGCAAGAGACCCAGTACTTC

v_gene: TRBV5-1
abundance: NA
j_gene: TRBJ1-1
d_gene: NA
CDR3aa: CASREAENTEAFF
CDR3nt: TGCGCCAGCAGAGAGGCGGAGAACACTGAAGCTTTCTTT

v_gene: TRBV4-3
abundance: NA
j_gene: TRBJ2-7
d_gene: NA
CDR3aa: CASSPRASSYEQYF
CDR3nt: TGCGCCAGCAGCCCCCGGGCGAGCTCCTACGAGCAGTACTTC

v_gene: TRBV27
abundance: NA
j_gene: TRBJ1-1
d_gene: NA
CDR3aa: CASSLHDRPNTEAFF
CDR3nt: TGTGCCAGCAGTTTGCATGACAGGCCGAACACTGAAGCTTTCTTT

v_gene: TRBV3-1/TRBV3-2
abundance: NA
j_gene: TRBJ1-5
d_gene: NA
CDR3aa: CASSQAGGNQPQHF
CDR3nt: TGTGCCAGCAGCCAAGCAGGGGGCAATCAGCCCCAGCATTTT

v_gene: TRBV7-2
abundance: NA
j_gene: TRBJ1-1
d_gene: NA
CDR3aa: CASSWANKGTEAFF
CDR3nt: TGTGCCAGCAGCTGGGCAAACAAGGGCACTGAAGCTTTCTTT

v_gene: TRBV7-9
abundance: NA
j_gene: TRBJ2-3
d_gene: NA
CDR3aa: CASSPGTVGTDTQYF
CDR3nt: TGTGCCAGCAGCCCAGGGACGGTGGGCACAGATACGCAGTATTTT

v_gene: TRBV5-1
abundance: NA
j_gene: TRBJ1-4
d_gene: NA
CDR3aa: CASSLSSLAKEKLFF
CDR3nt: TGCGCCAGCAGCTTGTCATCATTAGCAAAGGAAAAACTGTTTTTT

v_gene: TRBV6-2/TRBV6-3
abundance: few
j_gene: TRBJ1-6
d_gene: NA
CDR3aa: CASSLASSYNSPLHF
CDR3nt: TGTGCCAGCAGCCTCGCCAGCTCCTATAATTCACCCCTCCACTTT

v_gene: TRBV29-1
abundance: NA
j_gene: TRBJ1-5
d_gene: TRBD1
CDR3aa: CSVDTGQGQSAQHF
CDR3nt: TGCAGCGTTGACACTGGACAGGGGCAATCAGCCCAGCATTTT

v_gene: TRBV15
abundance: NA
j_gene: TRBJ1-1
d_gene: NA
CDR3aa: CATSRDSVRGTEAFF
CDR3nt: TGTGCCACCAGCAGAGATTCGGTACGTGGCACTGAAGCTTTCTTT

v_gene: TRBV10-1
abundance: NA
j_gene: TRBJ1-1
d_gene: NA
CDR3aa: CASSEFGDFTEAFF
CDR3nt: TGCGCCAGCAGTGAGTTTGGAGATTTCACTGAAGCTTTCTTT